The present entry profiles one T cell receptor (beta chain) with its context. The sample comes from a study of technical replicates of blood from several donors. V was cut by 5 bases and J by 5 bases, with 15 bases left in between. The CDR3 covers 14 residues. Germline lookup yields CDR1 SGHTA and CDR2 FQGNSA. Clones were read by immunoSEQ multiplex PCR, and TCRdb kept only the in-frame ones, dropping some. This table has 67,000 or so clones, 80% to 95% appearing once. This sequence originates from a human donor in good health. This chain connects TRBV7-2 to TRBJ1-2; tentatively, D is TRBD1 (6 bases). Input material: T cells isolated from PBMCs. The DNA of the CDR3 is TGTGCCAGCAGCCCCCTAGGGACACCTTATGGCTACACCTTC. Its translation: CASSPLGTPYGYTF.